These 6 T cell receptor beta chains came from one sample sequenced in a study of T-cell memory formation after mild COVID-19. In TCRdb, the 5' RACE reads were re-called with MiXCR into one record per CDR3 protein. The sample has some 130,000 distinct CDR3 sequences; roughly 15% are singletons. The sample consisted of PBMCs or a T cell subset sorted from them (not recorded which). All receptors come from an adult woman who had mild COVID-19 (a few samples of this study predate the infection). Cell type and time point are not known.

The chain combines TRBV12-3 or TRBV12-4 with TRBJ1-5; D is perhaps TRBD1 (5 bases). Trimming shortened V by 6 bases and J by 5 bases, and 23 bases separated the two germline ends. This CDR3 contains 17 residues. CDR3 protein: CASSKLGKGREDQPQHF. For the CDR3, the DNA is TGTGCCAGCAGCAAATTAGGGAAGGGGCGCGAGGATCAGCCCCAGCATTTT.

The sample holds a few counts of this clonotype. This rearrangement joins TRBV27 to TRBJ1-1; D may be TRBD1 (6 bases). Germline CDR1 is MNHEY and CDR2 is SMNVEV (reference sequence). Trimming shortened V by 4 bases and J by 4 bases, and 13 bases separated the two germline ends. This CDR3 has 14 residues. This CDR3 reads CASSWGAGATEAFF. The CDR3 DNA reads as TGTGCCAGCAGTTGGGGTGCAGGGGCCACTGAAGCTTTCTTT.

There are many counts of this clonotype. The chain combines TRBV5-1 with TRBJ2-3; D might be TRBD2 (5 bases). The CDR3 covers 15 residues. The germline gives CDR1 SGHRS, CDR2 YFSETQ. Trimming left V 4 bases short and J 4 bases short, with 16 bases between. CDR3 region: CASSHGELGPDTQYF. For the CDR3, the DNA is TGCGCCAGCAGCCACGGGGAATTGGGCCCAGATACGCAGTATTTT.

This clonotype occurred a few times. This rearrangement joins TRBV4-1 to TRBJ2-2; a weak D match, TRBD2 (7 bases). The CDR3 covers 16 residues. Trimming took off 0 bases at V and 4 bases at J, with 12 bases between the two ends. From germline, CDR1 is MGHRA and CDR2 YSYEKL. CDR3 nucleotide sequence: TGCGCCAGCAGCCAAGATCAGGGGAGGGGCACCGGGGAGCTGTTTTTT. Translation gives CASSQDQGRGTGELFF.

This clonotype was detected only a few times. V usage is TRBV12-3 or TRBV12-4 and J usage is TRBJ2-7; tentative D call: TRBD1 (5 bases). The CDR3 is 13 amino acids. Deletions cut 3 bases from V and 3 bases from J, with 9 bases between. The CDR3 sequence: CASSLNRYYEQYF. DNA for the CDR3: TGTGCCAGCAGTTTGAACAGGTACTACGAGCAGTACTTC.

The CDR3 sequence is CASSLARGLAGETQYF. The CDR3 nucleotides are TGTGCCAGCAGTTTAGCGCGGGGACTAGCTGGTGAGACCCAGTACTTC. The rearrangement joins TRBV12-3 or TRBV12-4 to TRBJ2-5; 9 bases match TRBD2. The CDR3 contains 16 residues. V was pared by 0 bases and J by 5 bases, with 7 bases of the junction left unmatched.